This TCR beta chain originates from a study of blood T cells in healthy people across ages (dated by TCRdb to between 2014 and 2016). Concerning the study at large: In model experiments, template switching captured roughly one uniquely barcoded TCR beta cDNA molecule for every two T cells. To avoid experimental bias, donors of different ages were randomly spread across the sequencing lanes. The donors were divided into four age groups: young (average approximately 17 years), middle-aged (about 39), aged (about 60) and long-lived (82). Age-related changes in TCR beta repertoire diversity were measured in the study by deep sequencing normalized with unique cDNA molecular identifiers. The study analyzed two additional independent replicas of 1 million unique cDNA reads from the same blood draw for two donors, one aged 18 to 30 and one aged 80 or older. Overall results and qualifications from the work: A strong correlation was found between observed TCR beta diversity and the percentage of naive T cells measured by flow cytometry. Donor CMV infection status was unknown, potentially confounding age-related changes in expanded clonotypes. Compared with the aged group, the long-lived group had more naive CD4+ T cells, fewer expanded clones and increased TCR diversity, a pattern suggesting age selection. Because profiling used bulk unsorted PBMCs, naive and antigen-experienced compartments could not be compared conclusively. As age increased, observed TCR beta diversity per million T cells dropped in a roughly linear way, and a significant reduction was already evident by age 40. Estimates of total diversity based on one million sequenced T cells were considered lower bounds and underestimates.

The CDR3 starts with the cysteine, ends with the phenylalanine, and has 12 residues. This entry keeps only the CDR3 DNA: 36 bases, framed from base 1. V and J are trimmed by 5 bases and 6 bases, and the gene matches miss 2 bases of the junction. CDR1 and CDR2 are read off the germline V gene as MDHEN and SYDVKM. The donors were roughly 39 Caucasian individuals from Russia, aged roughly 6 to 90 years, who were systemically healthy. Each donor gave 8 to 10 milliliters of peripheral blood, drawn into EDTA-treated Vacutainer tubes. Ficoll-Paque density-gradient centrifugation was used to isolate PBMCs, with at least 7 million obtained per sample. Trizol reagent was used to extract total RNA from the PBMCs, yielding at least 5.5 micrograms per sample. The percentages of naive CD45RAhigh/CD27high T cells were determined by flow cytometry on a PBMC aliquot from every donor. This clonotype was seen a handful of times. Its antigen is not yet known. Base qualities were left out, and no much larger clone turns up one base away.

The library was built by means of 5' RACE. Sequencing took place on an Illumina HiSeq 2500. A second about 7 to 12 cycle PCR used a sample-barcoded 5' primer and a J-beta primer mix. A unique molecular identifier was introduced onto each TCR beta cDNA molecule by a template-switch 5' adaptor carrying 12 random nucleotides. At least 2.5 million CDR3-containing paired-end reads were obtained from each sample. The Mint cDNA synthesis kit, primed by a TRBC-specific oligonucleotide, was used to synthesize first-strand cDNA from all RNA. Following uracil-DNA glycosylase treatment, a first 18-cycle PCR with universal primers M1SS and BC2_uni_R was performed on all cDNA. Per the source publication's procedure: Normalization of each sample was performed by random selection of 1 million high-quality reads, each carrying a distinct molecular identifier. Instead of being binned into consensus sequences, reads with shared molecular identifiers were discarded. CDR3 identification, clonotype clustering and error correction used MiTCR with a Q25 quality threshold and the strictest error-elimination algorithm. A nonparametric unseen species model with Euler transformation was used to estimate lower-bound total TCR beta diversity. TCRdb cleaned the public reads at Q25 with fastp, built clones with MiXCR and kept in-frame beta chains. Rows are combined by CDR3 protein, so each entry shows the most common genes and DNA. These V and J calls derive from TCRdb rather than the authors' analysis. For this sample there are about 640,000 distinct CDR3 sequences; 40% to 50% appear just once. Together, the top ten hold about 30% of the sample.

The TCR sequence derives from a man at least 80 years old in good health. The rearrangement joined TRBV28 to TRBJ1-1; 8 central bases correspond to TRBD1. The sample taken for sequencing was blood. The DNA sequence follows: TGTGCCAGCAGTGAACAGGGGGCTGAAGCTTTCTTT. Its protein is CASSEQGAEAFF. The CDR3 plus the reference TRBV28 and TRBJ1-1 genes for the other parts give the full variable domain: DVKVTQSSRYLVKRTGEKVFLECVQDMDHENMFWYRQDPGLGLRLIYFSYDVKMKEKGDIPEGYSVSREKKERFSLILESASTNQTSMYLCASSEQGAEAFFGQGTRLTVV.